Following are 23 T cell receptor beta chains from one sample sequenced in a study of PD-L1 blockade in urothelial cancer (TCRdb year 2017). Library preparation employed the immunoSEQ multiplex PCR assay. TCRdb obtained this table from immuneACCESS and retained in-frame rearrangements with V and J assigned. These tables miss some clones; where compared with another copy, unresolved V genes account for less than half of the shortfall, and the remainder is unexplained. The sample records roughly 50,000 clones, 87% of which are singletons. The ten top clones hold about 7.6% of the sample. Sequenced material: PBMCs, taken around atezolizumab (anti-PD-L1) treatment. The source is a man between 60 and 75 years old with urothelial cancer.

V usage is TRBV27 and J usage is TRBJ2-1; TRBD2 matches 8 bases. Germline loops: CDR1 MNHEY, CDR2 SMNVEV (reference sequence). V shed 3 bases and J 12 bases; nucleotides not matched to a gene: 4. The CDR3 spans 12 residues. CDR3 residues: CASSFPGGGQFF. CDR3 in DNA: TGTGCCAGCAGTTTCCCCGGGGGGGGGCAGTTCTTC.

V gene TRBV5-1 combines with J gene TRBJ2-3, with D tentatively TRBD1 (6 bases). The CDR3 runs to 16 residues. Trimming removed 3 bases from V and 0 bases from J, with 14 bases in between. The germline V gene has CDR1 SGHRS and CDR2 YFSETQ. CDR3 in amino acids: CASSSQPGQSTDTQYF. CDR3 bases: TGCGCCAGCAGCTCGCAACCGGGACAAAGCACAGATACGCAGTATTTT.

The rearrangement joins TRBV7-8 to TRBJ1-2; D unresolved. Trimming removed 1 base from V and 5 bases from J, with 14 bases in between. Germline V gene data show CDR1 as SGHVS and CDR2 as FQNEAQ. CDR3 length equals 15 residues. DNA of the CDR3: TGTGCCAGCAGCTTAGGGCGTAGAGCGGATTATGGCTACACCTTC. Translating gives CASSLGRRADYGYTF.

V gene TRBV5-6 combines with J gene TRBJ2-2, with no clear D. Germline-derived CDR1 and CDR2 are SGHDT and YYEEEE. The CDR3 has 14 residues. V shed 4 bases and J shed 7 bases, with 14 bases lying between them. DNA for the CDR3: TGTGCCAGCAGCCCTCTATTGTATGGCGGGGAGCTGTTTTTT. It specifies CASSPLLYGGELFF.

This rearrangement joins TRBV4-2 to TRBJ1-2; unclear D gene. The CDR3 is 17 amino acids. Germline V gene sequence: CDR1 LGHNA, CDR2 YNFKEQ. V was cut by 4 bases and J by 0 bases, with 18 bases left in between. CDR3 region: CASSPFLRRSANYGYTF. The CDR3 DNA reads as TGTGCCAGCAGCCCTTTTTTGAGGCGGTCAGCTAACTATGGCTACACCTTC.

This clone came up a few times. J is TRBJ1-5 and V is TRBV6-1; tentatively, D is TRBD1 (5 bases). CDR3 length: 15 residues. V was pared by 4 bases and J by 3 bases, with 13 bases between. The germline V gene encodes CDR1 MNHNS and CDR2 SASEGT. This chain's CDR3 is CASSVSGYNNQPQHF. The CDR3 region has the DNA TGTGCCAGCAGTGTTTCAGGGTATAACAATCAGCCCCAGCATTTT.

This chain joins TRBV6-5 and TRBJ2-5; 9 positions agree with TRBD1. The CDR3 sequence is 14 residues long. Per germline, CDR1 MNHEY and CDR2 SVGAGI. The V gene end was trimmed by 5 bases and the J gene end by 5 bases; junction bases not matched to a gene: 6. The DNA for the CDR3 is TGTGCCAGCAGTACAGGGGGCGCTTGGGAGACCCAGTACTTC. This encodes CASSTGGAWETQYF.

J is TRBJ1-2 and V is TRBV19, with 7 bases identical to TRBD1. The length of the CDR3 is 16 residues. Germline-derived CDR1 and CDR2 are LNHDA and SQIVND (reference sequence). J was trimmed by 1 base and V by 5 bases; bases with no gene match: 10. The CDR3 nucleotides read TGTGCCAGTAGTCCGACAGGGCCCAAGATTAACTATGGCTACACCTTC. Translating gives CASSPTGPKINYGYTF.

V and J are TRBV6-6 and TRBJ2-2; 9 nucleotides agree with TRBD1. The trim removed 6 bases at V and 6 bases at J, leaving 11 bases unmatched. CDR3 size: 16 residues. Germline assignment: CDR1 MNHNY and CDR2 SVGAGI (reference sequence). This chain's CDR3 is CASSSGTGMWAGELFF. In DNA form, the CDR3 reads TGTGCCAGCAGCTCCGGGACAGGGATGTGGGCCGGGGAGCTGTTTTTT.

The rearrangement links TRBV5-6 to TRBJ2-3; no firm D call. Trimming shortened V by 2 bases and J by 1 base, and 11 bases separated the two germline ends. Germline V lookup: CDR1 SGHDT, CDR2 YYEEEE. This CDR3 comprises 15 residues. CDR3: CASSLQPVGTDTQYF. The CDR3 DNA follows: TGTGCCAGCAGCTTACAGCCTGTAGGCACAGATACGCAGTATTTT.

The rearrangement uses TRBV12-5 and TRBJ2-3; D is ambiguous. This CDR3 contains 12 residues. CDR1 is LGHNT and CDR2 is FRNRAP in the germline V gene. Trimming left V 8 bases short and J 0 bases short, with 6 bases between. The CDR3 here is CASSPSTDTQYF. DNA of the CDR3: TGTGCTAGTAGCCCCAGCACAGATACGCAGTATTTT.

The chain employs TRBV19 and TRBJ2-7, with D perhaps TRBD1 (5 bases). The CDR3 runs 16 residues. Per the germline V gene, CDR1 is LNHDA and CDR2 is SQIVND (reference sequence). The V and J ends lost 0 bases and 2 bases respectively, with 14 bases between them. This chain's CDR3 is CASSIDGHDPTYEQYF. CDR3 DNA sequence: TGTGCCAGTAGTATAGACGGACACGACCCTACCTACGAGCAGTACTTC.

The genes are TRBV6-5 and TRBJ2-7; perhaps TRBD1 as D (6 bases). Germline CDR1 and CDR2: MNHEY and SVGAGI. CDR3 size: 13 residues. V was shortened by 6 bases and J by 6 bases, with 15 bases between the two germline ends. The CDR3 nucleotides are TGTGCCAGCAGCGGACAGTTACGGGGCGAGCAGTACTTC. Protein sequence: CASSGQLRGEQYF.

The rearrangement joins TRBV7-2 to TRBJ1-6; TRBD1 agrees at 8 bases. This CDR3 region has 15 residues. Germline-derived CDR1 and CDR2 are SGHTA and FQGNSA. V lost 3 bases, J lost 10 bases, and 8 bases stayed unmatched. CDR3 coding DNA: TGTGCCAGCAGCTTGAGCGGACAGGGTTTCTCACCCCTCCACTTT. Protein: CASSLSGQGFSPLHF.

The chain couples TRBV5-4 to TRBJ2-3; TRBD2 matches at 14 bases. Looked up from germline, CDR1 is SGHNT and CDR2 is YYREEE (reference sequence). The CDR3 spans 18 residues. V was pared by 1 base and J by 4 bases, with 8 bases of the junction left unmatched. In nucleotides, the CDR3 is TGTGCCAGCAGCTTGAGACTAGCGGGGGGGCGTAGCGCAGATACGCAGTATTTT. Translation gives CASSLRLAGGRSADTQYF.

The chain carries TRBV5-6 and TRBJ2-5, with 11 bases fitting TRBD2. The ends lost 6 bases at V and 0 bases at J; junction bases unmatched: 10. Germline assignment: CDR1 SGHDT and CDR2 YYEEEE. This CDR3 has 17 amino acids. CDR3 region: CASTRRASGGYQETQYF. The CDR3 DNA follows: TGTGCCAGCACCCGGAGGGCTAGCGGGGGGTACCAAGAGACCCAGTACTTC.

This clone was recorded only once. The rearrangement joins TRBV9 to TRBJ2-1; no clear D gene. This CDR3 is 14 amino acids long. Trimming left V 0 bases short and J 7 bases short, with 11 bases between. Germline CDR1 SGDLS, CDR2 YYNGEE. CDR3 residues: CASSVAFSLNEQFF. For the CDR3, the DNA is TGTGCCAGCAGCGTAGCTTTCTCACTTAATGAGCAGTTCTTC.

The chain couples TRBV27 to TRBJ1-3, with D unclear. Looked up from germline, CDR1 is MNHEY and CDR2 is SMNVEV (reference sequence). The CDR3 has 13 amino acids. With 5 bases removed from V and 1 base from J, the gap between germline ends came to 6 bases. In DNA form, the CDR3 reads TGTGCCAGCAGTCCCAATTCTGGAAACACCATATATTTT. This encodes CASSPNSGNTIYF.

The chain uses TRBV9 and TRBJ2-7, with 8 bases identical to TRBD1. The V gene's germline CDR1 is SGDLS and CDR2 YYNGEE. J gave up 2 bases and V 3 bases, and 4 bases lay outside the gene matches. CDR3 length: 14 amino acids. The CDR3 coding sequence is TGTGCCAGCAGCGCGGGACAGGTGCCCTACGAGCAGTACTTC. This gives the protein CASSAGQVPYEQYF.

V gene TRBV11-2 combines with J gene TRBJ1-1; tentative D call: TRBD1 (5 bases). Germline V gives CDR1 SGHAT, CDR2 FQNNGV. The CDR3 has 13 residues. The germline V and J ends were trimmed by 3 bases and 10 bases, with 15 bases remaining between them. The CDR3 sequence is CASSFALQARAFF. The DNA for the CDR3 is TGTGCCAGCAGCTTCGCACTACAGGCACGAGCTTTCTTT.

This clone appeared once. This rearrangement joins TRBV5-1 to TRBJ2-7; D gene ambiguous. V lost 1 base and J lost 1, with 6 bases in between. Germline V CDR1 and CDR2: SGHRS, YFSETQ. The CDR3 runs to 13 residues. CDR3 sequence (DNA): TGCGCCAGCAGCTTGTCTCAGTCCTACGAGCAGTACTTC. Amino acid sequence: CASSLSQSYEQYF.

CDR3 DNA sequence: TGTGCCAGTAGTATGAGTGGCTCTGGAAACACCATATATTTT. This encodes CASSMSGSGNTIYF. J is TRBJ1-3 and V is TRBV19; unclear D gene. V was trimmed by 3 bases and J by 0 bases, leaving 6 bases between them. The CDR3 runs 14 residues. Germline CDR1 reads LNHDA; CDR2 reads SQIVND (reference sequence). Drawing the rest from reference TRBV19 and TRBJ1-3, the complete variable domain is DGGITQSPKYLFRKEGQNVTLSCEQNLNHDAMYWYRQDPGQGLRLIYYSQIVNDFQKGDIAEGYSVSREKKESFPLTVTSAQKNPTAFYLCASSMSGSGNTIYFGEGSWLTVV.

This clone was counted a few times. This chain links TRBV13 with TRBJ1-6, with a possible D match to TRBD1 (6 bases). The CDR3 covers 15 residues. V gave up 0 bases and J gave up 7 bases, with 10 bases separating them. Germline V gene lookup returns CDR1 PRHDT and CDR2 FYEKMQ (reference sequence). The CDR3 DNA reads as TGTGCCAGCAGCTTAGGGCACAGGGCAAATTCACCCCTCCACTTT. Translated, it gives CASSLGHRANSPLHF.